The T cell receptor (beta chain) described here comes from a study of siplizumab effects on memory and regulatory T cells. V was trimmed by 4 bases and J by 1 base, leaving 12 bases between them. CDR3 length equals 15 residues. Germline lookup yields CDR1 SGHNT and CDR2 YYREEE (reference sequence). Sequenced by immunoSEQ multiplex PCR; TCRdb stores in-frame clones only, minus some. The data contain some 52,000 clones, around 97% of them singletons. Sequenced sample: naive CD4+ T cells sorted from blood. This TCR was recovered from a human donor in good health. The V and J genes are TRBV5-4 and TRBJ2-1; possibly TRBD1 for D (6 bases). The CDR3 DNA follows: TGTGCCAGCAGCCCAGGGGTAGGATCCTACAATGAGCAGTTCTTC. Translation gives CASSPGVGSYNEQFF.